The 16 T cell receptor beta chains below come from one sample, sequenced in a study of T cells in localized non-small cell lung cancer. Data came from immunoSEQ multiplex PCR; TCRdb stores just in-frame clones and leaves some out. The sample lists under 35,000 clones; about 91% were seen once. The starting material was peripheral blood mononuclear cells, obtained before any cancer treatment. The receptor source for this set is a female donor over 55 with stage II lung adenocarcinoma.

This sequence joins TRBV18 and TRBJ2-1; D ambiguous. In germline, CDR1 is KGHSH, CDR2 LQKENI. The V end lost 3 bases, the J end lost 5 bases, and 14 bases lay between the germline ends. This CDR3 region has 15 residues. CDR3 DNA: TGTGCCAGCTCACCGATAATATCTCGGGACAATGAGCAGTTCTTC. It codes for CASSPIISRDNEQFF.

In its sample, this clone was seen once. The chain carries TRBV25-1 and TRBJ2-1, with a tentative D call TRBD2 (7 bases). The germline CDR1 and CDR2 sequences are MGHDK and SYGVNS. The CDR3 is 15 amino acids. V gave up 3 bases and J gave up 3 bases, with 12 bases separating them. CDR3 sequence reads: CASSDRGALYNEQFF. CDR3 coding DNA: TGTGCCAGCAGTGATCGGGGGGCCCTCTACAATGAGCAGTTCTTC.

The chain recombines TRBV6-6 with TRBJ1-1; D is uncertain. This CDR3 region has 13 residues. Germline V gene sequence: CDR1 MNHNY, CDR2 SVGAGI (reference sequence). Trimming pared 4 bases from V and 6 bases from J, leaving 12 bases between. CDR3 DNA: TGTGCCAGCAGTTCGATGGACGCGGCTGAAGCTTTCTTT. Encoded protein: CASSSMDAAEAFF.

The V call is TRBV19, the J call TRBJ1-1; no reliable D call. The CDR3 extends over 14 amino acids. Germline V gives CDR1 LNHDA, CDR2 SQIVND (reference sequence). The V end lost 7 bases, the J end lost 1 base, and 13 bases lay between the germline ends. CDR3 coding DNA: TGTGCCAGTAATTTAGGCAGGCAGAACACTGAAGCTTTCTTT. Amino acids: CASNLGRQNTEAFF.

In its sample, this clone was seen once. The CDR3 sequence: CASRPGTAPNTEAFF. For the CDR3, the DNA is TGTGCCAGCAGACCCGGGACCGCTCCGAACACTGAAGCTTTCTTT. The genes are TRBV5-4 and TRBJ1-1; tentatively, D is TRBD1 (5 bases). The CDR3 extends over 15 amino acids. Germline V gene lookup returns CDR1 SGHNT and CDR2 YYREEE (reference sequence). V lost 5 bases to trimming and J lost 1 base, with 15 bases between them.

The chain employs TRBV5-1 and TRBJ1-2, with TRBD1 as a possible D gene (5 bases). Germline lookup yields CDR1 SGHRS and CDR2 YFSETQ. V lost 4 bases and J lost 2, with 12 bases in between. This CDR3 region has 14 residues. The CDR3: CASSLQGVNYGYTF. The CDR3 bases are TGCGCCAGCAGCCTCCAAGGGGTGAACTATGGCTACACCTTC. The entire variable domain, with the rest obtained from reference TRBV5-1 and TRBJ1-2, is as follows: KAGVTQTPRYLIKTRGQQVTLSCSPISGHRSVSWYQQTPGQGLQFLFEYFSETQRNKGNFPGRFSGRQFSNSRSEMNVSTLELGDSALYLCASSLQGVNYGYTFGSGTRLTVV.

The chain links TRBV2 to TRBJ2-2; 10 bases match TRBD1. This CDR3 has 14 amino acids. The ends lost 5 bases at V and 5 bases at J; junction bases unmatched: 2. Germline V gene sequence: CDR1 SNHLY, CDR2 FYNNEI. In DNA, the CDR3 is TGTGCCAGCAGTCGACAGGGGGCTACCGGGGAGCTGTTTTTT. Protein product: CASSRQGATGELFF.

This sequence joins TRBV27 and TRBJ2-5; no definite D call. V was cut by 7 bases and J by 2 bases, with 11 bases left in between. From germline, CDR1 is MNHEY and CDR2 SMNVEV (reference sequence). The CDR3 runs 13 residues. The CDR3 sequence: CASTTSWQETQYF. In DNA, the CDR3 is TGTGCCAGCACCACCTCCTGGCAAGAGACCCAGTACTTC.

This chain links TRBV7-9 with TRBJ2-1; the match to TRBD2 covers 13 bases. Trimming removed 5 bases from V and 4 bases from J; junction bases left unmatched: 8. The germline CDR1 and CDR2 sequences are SEHNR and FQNEAQ (reference sequence). The CDR3 has 17 residues. CDR3 nucleotide sequence: TGTGCCAGCAGCCGCACCGGGACTAGCGGGGCGTACAATGAGCAGTTCTTC. It yields the protein CASSRTGTSGAYNEQFF.

This sequence joins TRBV5-4 and TRBJ2-7, with 8 nucleotides matching TRBD1. CDR1 and CDR2 (germline): SGHNT, YYREEE (reference sequence). Trimming at V came to 4 bases and at J to 2 bases, leaving 8 bases not matched to a gene. CDR3 length equals 15 residues. The CDR3 protein is CASSLGTGTTYEQYF. As DNA, the CDR3 is TGTGCCAGCAGCCTGGGGACAGGAACAACCTACGAGCAGTACTTC.

The chain has TRBV7-6 and TRBJ2-1; TRBD1 might be the D (6 bases). Germline V gene sequence: CDR1 SGHVS, CDR2 FNYEAQ. Trimming took off 1 base at V and 3 bases at J, with 13 bases between the two ends. The CDR3 runs to 16 residues. The CDR3 nucleotides read TGTGCCAGCAGCTTAGGGACAGCACCCCTCTACAATGAGCAGTTCTTC. Its protein is CASSLGTAPLYNEQFF.

This chain uses TRBV19 with TRBJ2-1; D gene ambiguous. CDR1 is LNHDA and CDR2 is SQIVND in the germline V gene (reference sequence). The CDR3 sequence is 15 residues long. V lost 7 bases and J 5 bases, leaving 18 bases between the germline ends. The CDR3 bases are TGTGCCAGTATCCCCCCGTGGCCCTATAACAATGAGCAGTTCTTC. Its translation is CASIPPWPYNNEQFF.

This chain connects TRBV19 to TRBJ2-1, with 7 nucleotides matching TRBD1. This CDR3 has 15 residues. V was pared by 3 bases and J by 4 bases, with 6 bases of the junction left unmatched. Germline values: CDR1 LNHDA, CDR2 SQIVND (reference sequence). CDR3 DNA: TGTGCCAGTAGTATTGGGACAGAAATATACAATGAGCAGTTCTTC. It specifies CASSIGTEIYNEQFF.

The rearrangement uses TRBV2 and TRBJ2-7; maybe TRBD2 (5 bases). The CDR3 is 12 amino acids. Germline V lookup: CDR1 SNHLY, CDR2 FYNNEI. Between the trimmed V and J ends, which lost 10 bases and 0 bases, there was a span of 10 bases. The CDR3 DNA reads TGTGCCAAAGCGGCCGGCTCCTACGAGCAGTACTTC. Protein: CAKAAGSYEQYF.

This clone came up once. The chain uses TRBV19 and TRBJ1-2, with 12 bases fitting TRBD1. The CDR3 spans 14 residues. Germline V gene sequence: CDR1 LNHDA, CDR2 SQIVND (reference sequence). V trimming: 6 bases; J trimming: 10 bases; junction bases outside the gene matches: 9. CDR3 in amino acids: CASSAPGTGGVYTF. The DNA for the CDR3 is TGTGCCAGTAGCGCCCCCGGGACAGGGGGCGTCTACACCTTC.

V usage is TRBV7-9 and J usage is TRBJ1-2; possibly TRBD1 for D (5 bases). Trimming left V 5 bases short and J 6 bases short, with 16 bases between. The germline gives CDR1 SEHNR, CDR2 FQNEAQ (reference sequence). The CDR3 length is 14 residues. CDR3 in amino acids: CASSPLRGDDGYTF. The CDR3 bases are TGTGCCAGCAGCCCTCTACGGGGGGACGATGGCTACACCTTC.